The source of this T cell receptor (beta chain) is a study of cytomegalovirus exposure and HLA in healthy donors. Across the study: The 110 or so validation repertoires used a platform that matched the one used for the roughly 700 first-cohort repertoires, as a later analysis reported.

Turning to this clone: What it recognizes is unknown.

Clones were sequenced by immunoSEQ multiplex PCR, and TCRdb holds only the in-frame ones, with some missing. The sample holds around 95,000 clones, roughly 85% seen once. The CDR3 is 17 residues long. V was clipped by 5 bases and J by 4 bases; unmatched bases: 11. CDR1 is SGHAT, CDR2 FQNNGV, per germline. Overall study results and limits: TCR sequences were mostly rare, though some public TCRs occurred in many donors. There were around 160 TCR beta chains listed as cytomegalovirus-associated. A few chains tied to CMV proved CMV antigen-specific in vitro.

Input material: PBMCs. This receptor was obtained from a man aged 18 to 30 in good health and CMV-seropositive. The V call is TRBV11-2, the J call TRBJ2-2; 9 positions agree with TRBD1. The CDR3 sequence is CASSQKGGTGPTGELFF. In DNA, the CDR3 is TGTGCCAGCAGCCAAAAGGGCGGGACAGGGCCCACCGGGGAGCTGTTTTTT.